Presented here are 20 T cell receptor beta chains from one specimen sequenced in a study of Graves' ophthalmopathy and Graves' hyperthyroidism. Amplification of TCR beta CDR3 regions used RNA transcripts. An opening RT-PCR round employed HTBI primers and preceded a second-round multiplex PCR. TCRdb reprocessed the multiplex PCR reads via MiXCR and lists one record per CDR3 protein. In the table there are about 210,000 distinct CDR3 sequences, 25% to 35% of which are singletons. Source material: peripheral blood. These receptors were collected from a man aged 50 to 59 with Graves' ophthalmopathy.

This clonotype was recorded only once. V usage is TRBV6-2 or TRBV6-3 and J usage is TRBJ2-7; a possible D gene is TRBD2 (6 bases). Trimming removed 3 bases at V and 7 bases at J, with 19 bases between. The germline V gene has CDR1 MNHEY and CDR2 SVGEGT. The CDR3 runs to 15 residues. CDR3 DNA: TGTGCCAGCAGTTATGCGGGGTCTGGAGTGGGGGAGCAGTACTTC. Protein product: CASSYAGSGVGEQYF.

This clonotype was found many times. The V gene is TRBV2, the J gene TRBJ2-7; D gene unclear. This CDR3 has 15 residues. Deletions cut 4 bases from V and 0 bases from J, with 13 bases between. Germline CDR1 reads SNHLY; CDR2 reads FYNNEI. DNA of the CDR3: TGTGCCAGCAGTGCTTCGCCAGGAAGCTCCTACGAGCAGTACTTC. This codes for CASSASPGSSYEQYF.

This clonotype was counted at least ten times. The CDR3 nucleotides are TGTGCCAGTAACCGGGACGGAGCCTACGAGCAGTACTTC. Translating gives CASNRDGAYEQYF. The genes are TRBV6-5 and TRBJ2-7, with D perhaps matching TRBD1 or TRBD2 (5 bases each). The CDR3 has 13 amino acids. Looked up from germline, CDR1 is MNHEY and CDR2 is SVGAGI. V shed 9 bases and J shed 2 bases, with 14 bases lying between them.

This clonotype was recorded at least ten times. The chain recombines TRBV20-1 with TRBJ2-7; 12 bases align to TRBD2. The V gene's germline CDR1 is DFQATT and CDR2 SNEGSKA (reference sequence). The CDR3 is made up of 17 amino acids. V lost 3 bases and J lost 1; bases outside the gene matches: 10. DNA for the CDR3: TGCAGTGCTAGTAGGACTAGCGGGATAGACACATCCTACGAGCAGTACTTC. Encoded protein: CSASRTSGIDTSYEQYF.

This clonotype was recorded many times. This rearrangement joins TRBV11-2 to TRBJ1-2, with unresolved D. The germline V gene encodes CDR1 SGHAT and CDR2 FQNNGV. With 0 bases removed from V and 2 bases from J, the gap between germline ends came to 10 bases. CDR3 size: 15 residues. CDR3: CASSLETGGNYGYTF. The CDR3 DNA sequence: TGTGCCAGCAGCTTAGAAACGGGAGGAAACTATGGCTACACCTTC.

This clonotype was counted ten times or more. The chain couples TRBV20-1 to TRBJ2-5; 11 nucleotides agree with TRBD1. With V trimmed by 3 bases and J by 2 bases, 5 bases remained unmatched. The CDR3 has 15 amino acids. Looked up from germline, CDR1 is DFQATT and CDR2 is SNEGSKA (reference sequence). CDR3 nucleotide sequence: TGCAGTGCTAGGGGGGACAGGGGGACTCAAGAGACCCAGTACTTC. Residues: CSARGDRGTQETQYF.

The CDR3 here is CASTPPDQETQYF. The DNA for the CDR3 is TGTGCCAGCACCCCCCCAGACCAAGAGACCCAGTACTTC. The rearrangement links TRBV6-2 or TRBV6-3 to TRBJ2-5; no clear D. Germline-derived CDR1 and CDR2 are MNHEY and SVGEGT. The CDR3 runs to 13 residues. Trimming took off 7 bases at V and 0 bases at J, with 9 bases between the two ends.

The V and J genes are TRBV19 and TRBJ1-2; D gene ambiguous. The CDR3 runs 15 residues. Trimming took off 4 bases at V and 0 bases at J, with 12 bases between the two ends. Germline V gene lookup returns CDR1 LNHDA and CDR2 SQIVND (reference sequence). The CDR3 DNA is TGTGCCAGTAGTAGGTACGGATCAGCTAACTATGGCTACACCTTC. Translation: CASSRYGSANYGYTF.

The table lists this clonotype with a count of one. The CDR3 here is CSARERQTMGTQYF. Here the CDR3 DNA reads TGCAGTGCTAGAGAACGACAGACGATGGGGACCCAGTACTTC. The rearrangement uses TRBV20-1 and TRBJ2-5; possibly TRBD1 for D (5 bases). The germline gives CDR1 DFQATT, CDR2 SNEGSKA (reference sequence). V lost 0 bases and J lost 7, with 15 bases in between. The CDR3 contains 14 residues.

The gene calls are TRBV19 and TRBJ1-5; tentative D call: TRBD1 (6 bases). The V and J ends lost 7 bases and 4 bases respectively, with 14 bases between them. CDR1 and CDR2 (germline): LNHDA, SQIVND (reference sequence). CDR3 size: 14 residues. The CDR3 DNA is TGTGCCAGTACCCAGGGGCGTGGGAATCAGCCCCAGCATTTT. Encoded protein: CASTQGRGNQPQHF.

The rearrangement joins TRBV28 to TRBJ1-5, with TRBD1 matching 8 bases. Germline assignment: CDR1 MDHEN and CDR2 SYDVKM. V was pared by 2 bases and J by 2 bases, with 5 bases of the junction left unmatched. The CDR3 loop spans 16 amino acids. The CDR3 DNA is TGTGCCAGCAGTTTAGTTCCAGGGGGCGGCAATCAGCCCCAGCATTTT. Residues: CASSLVPGGGNQPQHF.

Many counts were recorded for this clonotype. The CDR3 loop reads CASSTPGAPEAFF. CDR3 sequence (DNA): TGTGCCAGCAGCACCCCAGGGGCGCCTGAAGCTTTCTTT. J is TRBJ1-1 and V is TRBV11-3; TRBD1 might be the D (6 bases). Deletions cut 5 bases from V and 6 bases from J, with 13 bases between. Germline CDR1 is SGHNT and CDR2 is YENEEA. The CDR3 length is 13 residues.

There are many counts of this clonotype. The chain recombines TRBV5-6 with TRBJ2-7; maybe TRBD1 (6 bases). This CDR3 contains 14 residues. The V end lost 3 bases, the J end lost 4 bases, and 14 bases lay between the germline ends. Germline V gives CDR1 SGHDT, CDR2 YYEEEE. The CDR3 here is CASSSLNRDYEQYF. The CDR3 DNA is TGTGCCAGCAGCTCCTTGAACAGGGATTACGAGCAGTACTTC.

This chain joins TRBV28 and TRBJ1-1, with 7 bases fitting TRBD1. CDR1 is MDHEN and CDR2 is SYDVKM in the germline V gene. This CDR3 is built from 13 residues. The trim removed 3 bases at V and 6 bases at J, leaving 4 bases unmatched. The CDR3 nucleotides read TGTGCCAGCAGTTTTCCGGACAGGCCTGAAGCTTTCTTT. Translating it yields CASSFPDRPEAFF.

Many counts were recorded for this clonotype. This sequence joins TRBV12-3 or TRBV12-4 and TRBJ2-7; no clear D. This CDR3 region has 11 residues. Trimming cost V 4 bases and J 4 bases, with 5 bases left between them. CDR3 residues: CASSYKYEQYF. For the CDR3, the DNA is TGTGCCAGCAGTTACAAGTACGAGCAGTACTTC.

This clonotype was counted ten times or more. J is TRBJ2-7 and V is TRBV28; D gene uncertain. CDR3 length: 12 amino acids. V lost 4 bases to trimming and J lost 3 bases, with 7 bases between them. Per germline, CDR1 MDHEN and CDR2 SYDVKM. CDR3: CASSSTFYEQYF. CDR3 sequence (DNA): TGTGCCAGCAGTTCGACATTCTACGAGCAGTACTTC. The full variable domain, in which reference TRBV28 and TRBJ2-7 provide the parts outside the CDR3, is DVKVTQSSRYLVKRTGEKVFLECVQDMDHENMFWYRQDPGLGLRLIYFSYDVKMKEKGDIPEGYSVSREKKERFSLILESASTNQTSMYLCASSSTFYEQYFGPGTRLTVT.

In this sample, this clonotype turned up many times. A read error may be the cause here, since a much bigger clone is one base away. The rearrangement joins TRBV7-2 to TRBJ2-7; no reliable D call. V lost 6 bases, J lost 0 bases, and 3 bases lay in between. The germline CDR1 and CDR2 sequences are SGHTA and FQGNSA. This CDR3 comprises 11 residues. The CDR3 DNA is TGTGCCAGCAGGTCCTCCTACGAGCAGTACTTC. It translates to CASRSSYEQYF.

This clonotype was recorded once. The gene calls are TRBV29-1 and TRBJ1-1; D is unresolved. From germline, CDR1 is SQVTM and CDR2 ANQGSEA. The ends were cut back, 5 bases at V and 0 bases at J, with 10 bases in the middle. The CDR3 totals 13 residues. CDR3: CSVRGRLNTEAFF. CDR3 nucleotide sequence: TGCAGCGTTCGAGGCAGGTTGAACACTGAAGCTTTCTTT.

This clonotype has only a few counts. The chain carries TRBV28 and TRBJ2-7; D is undetermined. The CDR3 totals 13 residues. Germline V gives CDR1 MDHEN, CDR2 SYDVKM. V dropped 3 bases and J dropped 2 bases, with 8 bases sitting between them. CDR3: CASSLPDPYEQYF. The CDR3 DNA sequence: TGTGCCAGCAGTTTGCCGGATCCCTACGAGCAGTACTTC.

The J gene is TRBJ1-2, the V gene TRBV6-2 or TRBV6-3, with D hard to call. V was trimmed by 7 bases and J by 8 bases, leaving 11 bases between them. CDR1 and CDR2 (germline): MNHEY, SVGEGT. The CDR3 extends over 11 amino acids. The CDR3 region has the DNA TGTGCCAGCAACCAGGCAGGAGGCTACACCTTC. Its protein is CASNQAGGYTF.